A single sample gave rise to the 26 T cell receptor beta chains below, sequenced in a study of blood T cell repertoires in COVID-19. Using immunoSEQ multiplex PCR, the repertoire was profiled, and TCRdb retains in-frame clones only, with some absent. Here the sample spans 280,000 or so clones, about nine tenths being singletons. Sequencing input: PBMCs or T cells enriched from blood (not recorded which). These receptors all come from a woman aged 50 to 60 who had been exposed to COVID-19.

V and J are TRBV3-1 (or the pseudogene TRBV3-2) and TRBJ1-1, with TRBD1 identical over 7 bases. The ends lost 4 bases at V and 4 bases at J; junction bases unmatched: 6. CDR3 length equals 14 residues. Germline CDR1 reads LGHDT; CDR2 reads YNNKEL (reference sequence). CDR3 sequence: CASSLWDSGTEAFF. CDR3 bases: TGTGCCAGCAGCCTGTGGGACAGTGGCACTGAAGCTTTCTTT.

The rearrangement links TRBV7-9 to TRBJ2-7; 9 nucleotides align to TRBD2. Trimming cost V 5 bases and J 5 bases; bases outside gene matches: 7. This CDR3 has 14 amino acids. Germline lookup yields CDR1 SEHNR and CDR2 FQNEAQ (reference sequence). DNA of the CDR3: TGTGCCAGCAGCCTGACGGGACTAGCCCACGAGCAGTACTTC. Its protein is CASSLTGLAHEQYF. The entire variable domain, with the rest obtained from reference TRBV7-9 and TRBJ2-7, is as follows: DTGVSQNPRHKITKRGQNVTFRCDPISEHNRLYWYRQTLGQGPEFLTYFQNEAQLEKSRLLSDRFSAERPKGSFSTLEIQRTEQGDSAMYLCASSLTGLAHEQYFGPGTRLTVT.

V gene TRBV19 combines with J gene TRBJ1-2; TRBD1 is a possible D gene (5 bases). Germline assignment: CDR1 LNHDA and CDR2 SQIVND (reference sequence). This CDR3 has 15 residues. The V end lost 3 bases, the J end lost 0 bases, and 11 bases lay between the germline ends. This CDR3 is CASSMAGGANYGYTF. CDR3 sequence (DNA): TGTGCCAGTAGTATGGCGGGGGGAGCTAACTATGGCTACACCTTC.

The CDR3 DNA follows: TGCAGTGCTAGTTTGTGGCCGAACCCTAATTCACCCCTCCACTTT. It encodes CSASLWPNPNSPLHF. The V and J genes are TRBV20-1 and TRBJ1-6; D gene uncertain. CDR1 DFQATT and CDR2 SNEGSKA come from the germline V gene (reference sequence). The CDR3 is 15 residues long. Trimming cost V 3 bases and J 6 bases, with 15 bases left between them.

The rearrangement joins TRBV19 to TRBJ1-2; D call uncertain. V lost 6 bases to trimming and J lost 1 base, with 9 bases between them. This CDR3 is 13 amino acids long. Germline V gene data show CDR1 as LNHDA and CDR2 as SQIVND (reference sequence). The CDR3 loop reads CASRMRDNYGYTF. In DNA form, the CDR3 reads TGTGCCAGTAGGATGAGGGATAACTATGGCTACACCTTC.

The rearrangement joins TRBV5-5 to TRBJ2-2, with 9 bases identical to TRBD2. Germline assignment: CDR1 SGHKS and CDR2 YYEKEE (reference sequence). V trimming: 4 bases; J trimming: 1 base; junction bases outside the gene matches: 2. The CDR3 contains 15 residues. CDR3 amino acids: CASSPSGVNTGELFF. The CDR3 coding sequence is TGTGCCAGCAGCCCTAGCGGGGTGAACACCGGGGAGCTGTTTTTT.

This sequence joins TRBV3-1 (or the pseudogene TRBV3-2) and TRBJ1-2; maybe TRBD1 (5 bases). Trimming stripped 3 bases from V and 4 bases from J, with 18 bases between. Germline loops: CDR1 LGHDT, CDR2 YNNKEL (reference sequence). The length of the CDR3 is 16 residues. CDR3 coding DNA: TGTGCCAGCAGCCAGGATCTGGGGCTCGGAGTCTATGGCTACACCTTC. Its protein is CASSQDLGLGVYGYTF.

The chain joins TRBV19 to TRBJ2-6; no clear D. The CDR3 runs 15 residues. V lost 4 bases, J lost 0 bases, and 7 bases lay in between. Germline CDR1 LNHDA, CDR2 SQIVND (reference sequence). CDR3 protein: CASSKDHSGANVLTF. The CDR3 coding sequence is TGTGCCAGTAGTAAAGACCACTCTGGGGCCAACGTCCTGACTTTC.

The CDR3 loop is CATSRGTGAQETQYF. The CDR3 DNA sequence: TGTGCCACCAGCAGAGGGACAGGGGCCCAAGAGACCCAGTACTTC. This chain connects TRBV15 to TRBJ2-5, with 9 bases identical to TRBD1. This CDR3 has 15 amino acids. From germline, CDR1 is LNHNV and CDR2 YYDKDF (reference sequence). With 1 base clipped from V and 1 base from J, the junction kept 1 base outside the gene matches.

The chain combines TRBV28 with TRBJ1-3, with 8 bases matching TRBD1. Germline V CDR1 and CDR2: MDHEN, SYDVKM. The CDR3 contains 13 residues. Trimming cost V 2 bases and J 7 bases; bases outside gene matches: 1. The CDR3 bases are TGTGCCAGCAGTTTAGGACAGGGTAACACCATATATTTT. Residues: CASSLGQGNTIYF.

This chain uses TRBV7-2 with TRBJ2-3; TRBD2 matches at 9 bases. Germline V gene sequence: CDR1 SGHTA, CDR2 FQGNSA. V dropped 1 base and J dropped 4; count of bases not matched to a gene: 6. The CDR3 contains 16 residues. The CDR3 nucleotides are TGTGCCAGCAGCTTAGTTGCGGGGGGGCTTCCAGATACGCAGTATTTT. It specifies CASSLVAGGLPDTQYF.

This rearrangement joins TRBV5-1 to TRBJ2-1; D is uncertain. Trimming left V 0 bases short and J 0 bases short, with 7 bases between. The CDR3 has 15 residues. Germline V gene lookup returns CDR1 SGHRS and CDR2 YFSETQ. DNA of the CDR3: TGCGCCAGCAGCTTGGCGTCTACCTCCTACAATGAGCAGTTCTTC. Amino acid sequence: CASSLASTSYNEQFF.

The CDR3 here is CASTPGVYGYTF. In DNA form, the CDR3 reads TGTGCCAGCACCCCAGGCGTCTATGGCTACACCTTC. The genes are TRBV7-9 and TRBJ1-2; unclear D gene. Germline V gene lookup returns CDR1 SEHNR and CDR2 FQNEAQ (reference sequence). With 7 bases removed from V and 4 bases from J, the gap between germline ends came to 10 bases. CDR3 length: 12 residues. The variable domain in full, completed from reference TRBV7-9 and TRBJ1-2, reads DTGVSQNPRHKITKRGQNVTFRCDPISEHNRLYWYRQTLGQGPEFLTYFQNEAQLEKSRLLSDRFSAERPKGSFSTLEIQRTEQGDSAMYLCASTPGVYGYTFGSGTRLTVV.

This sequence joins TRBV28 and TRBJ2-1, with D maybe TRBD2 (7 bases). Germline V lookup: CDR1 MDHEN, CDR2 SYDVKM. Trimming cost V 2 bases and J 10 bases, with 15 bases left between them. The CDR3 has 14 amino acids. The CDR3 DNA follows: TGTGCCAGCAGTTTAAGGGGGGGAGGGCCGGAGCAGTTCTTC. This encodes CASSLRGGGPEQFF. The entire variable domain, with the rest obtained from reference TRBV28 and TRBJ2-1, is as follows: DVKVTQSSRYLVKRTGEKVFLECVQDMDHENMFWYRQDPGLGLRLIYFSYDVKMKEKGDIPEGYSVSREKKERFSLILESASTNQTSMYLCASSLRGGGPEQFFGPGTRLTVL.

The CDR3 loop reads CASSLGSGRTEAFF. The CDR3 bases are TGTGCCAGCAGCTTAGGCTCAGGCCGTACTGAAGCTTTCTTT. This rearrangement joins TRBV13 to TRBJ1-1; no reliable D call. CDR3 length: 14 residues. CDR1 is PRHDT and CDR2 is FYEKMQ in the germline V gene (reference sequence). Trimming cost V 0 bases and J 5 bases, with 10 bases left between them.

This chain uses TRBV11-3 with TRBJ2-7; 7 bases agree with TRBD1. The CDR3 length is 13 residues. The ends lost 4 bases at V and 2 bases at J; junction bases unmatched: 2. Germline CDR1 is SGHNT and CDR2 is YENEEA. The CDR3 protein is CASSSGTAYEQYF. The CDR3 region has the DNA TGTGCCAGCAGCTCCGGGACAGCCTACGAGCAGTACTTC. The complete variable domain, with remaining parts taken from reference TRBV11-3 and TRBJ2-7, reads EAGVVQSPRYKIIEKKQPVAFWCNPISGHNTLYWYLQNLGQGPELLIRYENEEAVDDSQLPKDRFSAERLKGVDSTLKIQPAELGDSAVYLCASSSGTAYEQYFGPGTRLTVT.

V usage is TRBV5-1 and J usage is TRBJ2-7; 7 bases fit TRBD1. Germline CDR1 is SGHRS and CDR2 is YFSETQ. The CDR3 contains 14 residues. J was trimmed by 4 bases and V by 8 bases; bases with no gene match: 12. In nucleotides, the CDR3 is TGCGCCAGTACCCTCCCCGGGACAGATTACGAGCAGTACTTC. Translating gives CASTLPGTDYEQYF.

This clone was counted once. This rearrangement joins TRBV28 to TRBJ2-1, with a possible D match to TRBD2 (5 bases). The CDR3 contains 15 residues. Trimming stripped 2 bases from V and 3 bases from J, with 11 bases between. Germline-derived CDR1 and CDR2 are MDHEN and SYDVKM. For the CDR3, the DNA is TGTGCCAGCAGTTTAACAGCGGTGATCTACAATGAGCAGTTCTTC. This gives the protein CASSLTAVIYNEQFF.

The V call is TRBV28, the J call TRBJ1-2; D possibly corresponds to TRBD1 (6 bases). The CDR3 is 16 residues long. Trimming cost V 3 bases and J 7 bases, with 21 bases left between them. Germline V gene sequence: CDR1 MDHEN, CDR2 SYDVKM. The CDR3 nucleotides read TGTGCCAGCAGTTTCTATTTCCCACAGGGCACAGGTGGCTACACCTTC. As protein: CASSFYFPQGTGGYTF.

The genes are TRBV14 and TRBJ1-2; 9 positions agree with TRBD1. V shed 5 bases and J 4 bases; nucleotides not matched to a gene: 8. This CDR3 has 15 residues. The germline CDR1 and CDR2 sequences are SGHDN and FVKESK. CDR3 residues: CASSFSRTGAYGYTF. The CDR3 bases are TGTGCCAGCAGCTTTTCCCGGACAGGGGCCTATGGCTACACCTTC. Combining the CDR3 with reference TRBV14 and TRBJ1-2 gives the whole variable domain EAGVTQFPSHSVIEKGQTVTLRCDPISGHDNLYWYRRVMGKEIKFLLHFVKESKQDESGMPNNRFLAERTGGTYSTLKVQPAELEDSGVYFCASSFSRTGAYGYTFGSGTRLTVV.

The gene calls are TRBV28 and TRBJ1-2; D is possibly TRBD1 (6 bases). The CDR3 spans 14 residues. Per germline, CDR1 MDHEN and CDR2 SYDVKM. V lost 6 bases and J 5 bases, leaving 16 bases between the germline ends. The chain's CDR3 is CASSPQGIPYGYTF. The CDR3 coding sequence is TGTGCCAGCAGCCCCCAGGGGATACCGTATGGCTACACCTTC.

The chain combines TRBV28 with TRBJ1-2, with D unresolved. CDR1 is MDHEN and CDR2 is SYDVKM in the germline V gene. Trimming cost V 4 bases and J 5 bases, with 5 bases left between them. The CDR3 spans 11 residues. CDR3 loop: CASSSTYGYTF. The CDR3 DNA is TGTGCCAGCAGTTCCACATATGGCTACACCTTC.

The rearrangement uses TRBV5-1 and TRBJ2-3, with TRBD2 matching 10 bases. V gave up 1 base and J gave up 4 bases; unmatched junction bases: 6. Germline V gene sequence: CDR1 SGHRS, CDR2 YFSETQ. This CDR3 has 16 amino acids. CDR3 sequence: CASSLTAGGPSDTQYF. CDR3 DNA sequence: TGCGCCAGCAGCTTGACAGCGGGGGGGCCGTCAGATACGCAGTATTTT.

Only one count was recorded for this clone. V is TRBV2 and J is TRBJ2-5, with a weak D call TRBD2 (5 bases). This CDR3 spans 12 amino acids. Germline CDR1 reads SNHLY; CDR2 reads FYNNEI. The ends were cut back, 4 bases at V and 6 bases at J, with 9 bases in the middle. The CDR3 loop reads CASSGGDKTQYF. Here the CDR3 DNA reads TGTGCCAGCAGTGGGGGAGATAAGACCCAGTACTTC. Full variable domain (rest looked up from reference TRBV2 and TRBJ2-5): EPEVTQTPSHQVTQMGQEVILRCVPISNHLYFYWYRQILGQKVEFLVSFYNNEISEKSEIFDDQFSVERPDGSNFTLKIRSTKLEDSAMYFCASSGGDKTQYFGPGTRLLVL.

This clone was recorded once. This chain joins TRBV11-2 and TRBJ2-3, with TRBD1 matching 9 bases. Germline V gives CDR1 SGHAT, CDR2 FQNNGV. Unmatched junction bases numbered 8, after V lost 5 bases and J lost 2 bases. The length of the CDR3 is 16 residues. This CDR3 reads CASSLGTGRATDTQYF. The CDR3 DNA reads as TGTGCCAGCAGCCTTGGGACAGGGAGGGCCACAGATACGCAGTATTTT.

The chain combines TRBV6-1 with TRBJ1-5; D unclear. This CDR3 is built from 16 residues. Germline lookup yields CDR1 MNHNS and CDR2 SASEGT. Trimming stripped 0 bases from V and 4 bases from J, with 13 bases between. This CDR3 is CASSEALLFGNQPQHF. The CDR3 nucleotides read TGTGCCAGCAGTGAAGCTCTGCTGTTCGGGAATCAGCCCCAGCATTTT.